This paragraph covers one T cell receptor beta chain sequence. Its target is unknown. Repertoires were generated with immunoSEQ multiplex PCR, while TCRdb's copy carries only in-frame clones and drops some. This sample has 300,000 or so clones, with approximately 67% found just once. These data belong to a study of cytotoxic CD8 clonotypes in ibrutinib-treated CLL. Across the study: A median 12 months of treatment, range 6 to 36, preceded the collection of response samples.

The CDR3 contains 17 residues. The germline V gene has CDR1 SGHNT and CDR2 YENEEA. Unmatched junction bases numbered 11, after V lost 5 bases and J lost 1 base. Study observations and caveats: Rising at ibrutinib response, clonality subsequently fell back toward baseline at progression.

The genes are TRBV11-3 and TRBJ1-1; 9 bases match TRBD1. The sample in question was PBMCs, obtained after 36 months of ibrutinib treatment. The sequence derives from a human donor with chronic lymphocytic leukemia. In DNA form, the CDR3 reads TGTGCCAGCAGCACCATCCTCCGGGACAGGGAGAACACTGAAGCTTTCTTT. Encoded protein: CASSTILRDRENTEAFF.